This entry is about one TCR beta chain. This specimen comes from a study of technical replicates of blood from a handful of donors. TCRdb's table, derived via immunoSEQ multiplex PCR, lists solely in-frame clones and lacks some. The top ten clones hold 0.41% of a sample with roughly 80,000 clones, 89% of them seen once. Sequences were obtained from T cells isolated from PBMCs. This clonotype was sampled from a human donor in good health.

This CDR3 reads CASTYSGSQETQYF. DNA for the CDR3: TGTGCCAGCACCTACAGCGGGAGTCAAGAGACCCAGTACTTC. The chain couples TRBV28 to TRBJ2-5; 8 bases are a match to TRBD2. The CDR3 runs to 14 residues. In germline, CDR1 is MDHEN, CDR2 SYDVKM. Trimming removed 7 bases from V and 2 bases from J; junction bases left unmatched: 6.